This T cell receptor beta chain was observed in a study of blood T cell repertoires in COVID-19 (dated by TCRdb to 2020 to 2022). Regarding the study in general: Samples from collaborators originated in the United States, Italy and Spain and spanned both the acute and convalescent phases of COVID-19. The material from the prospective study consisted of cDNA or gDNA derived from T cells, B-cell-depleted T cells, or PBMCs. Subjects who had been exposed to COVID-19, were actively infected with it, or had recovered from it provided the deeply sampled blood TCRbeta repertoires that made up the dataset. The repertoires were made available in a free public database intended to serve as a resource for research on the immune response to SARS-CoV-2. The samples were drawn from the first 160 participants of the ongoing ImmuneRACE study and from some 1,300 subjects provided by 6 global collaborators. Sample metadata almost always included a de-identified subject ID, COVID-19 status, age in years and sex. Where available, HLA class I and class II types were taken from metadata supplied by the sample provider and were not determined by assay-based typing. Summary of the overall study and its limitations: Clinical and demographic metadata were provided uncurated, with the amount varying by source and participant.

TCRbeta CDR3 regions were amplified from genomic DNA using the immunoSEQ Assay, a bias-controlled multiplex PCR. The authors' analysis ran thus. The number of nucleated cells in each sample was estimated by amplification of reference gene primers within the assay. To quantify the absolute abundance of each unique TCRbeta CDR3 rearrangement, sequence reads were collapsed and filtered. For each sample, productive Simpson clonality was calculated as the square root of Simpson's diversity index across productive rearrangements. TCRdb limited this immuneACCESS table to in-frame rearrangements with V and J called. A share of clones is missing; checked studies link under half to unresolved V genes, and the rest is unexplained. V, J and clone size are those of that table, while D and trimming were read from the DNA. The sample data list 150,000 to 200,000 clones, and 82% of these were observed just once. The ten largest clonotypes hold about 20% of the sample.

Each collaborating institution followed its own protocols to collect whole blood in K2EDTA tubes. For TCRbeta analysis, collaborators shipped samples as frozen whole blood, isolated PBMCs, or DNA extracted from either of those sample types. Trimming takes 1 base off V and 5 bases off J; junction bases not matched to a gene: 12. CDR1 SGHDN and CDR2 FVKESK are derived from the germline V gene. Spanning cysteine to phenylalanine, the CDR3 consists of 17 amino acids. CDR3 DNA only is kept here, 51 bases in frame from base 1. Points on this clone: The antigen it recognizes is unknown. It has no much larger one-base neighbor in the sample; base qualities were not kept.

This receptor chain uses TRBV14 and TRBJ2-7; TRBD2 agrees with 9 junctional bases. Sequenced: peripheral blood. The clonotype comes from a woman at least 80 years old with acute or convalescent COVID-19. The CDR3 reads CASSQGVDIAGEHEQYF. The DNA sequence is given as TGTGCCAGCAGCCAAGGGGTTGACATAGCGGGAGAACACGAGCAGTACTTC.